This T cell receptor (beta chain) was obtained from a study of STAT3 mutations in large granular lymphocyte leukemia (dated by TCRdb to between 2018 and 2021). Background on the whole study: Canonical activating STAT3 mutations were detected in roughly half of the longitudinally sequenced T-LGLL patients. From an initial cohort of 200 to 250 LGL patients, roughly 20 representative T-LGLL cases were chosen for longitudinal sequencing of TCRbeta and STAT3. Over half of the T-LGLL patients were given one or more immunosuppressive therapy regimens, and over 30% of the treated patients had a hematologic response. As controls within the study, a couple of patients with natural killer LGL leukemia were also sequenced longitudinally. For each patient, sequencing was performed at an average of approximately 4 time points, with a range of 2 to 8 samplings. Serial deep sequencing of TCRbeta CDR3 and STAT3 was performed in patients with T-cell large granular lymphocyte leukemia to reconstruct clonal hierarchy and dynamics.

TCRbeta libraries were sequenced on an Illumina MiSeq, averaging about 41,000 productive templates per sample. The immunoSEQ assay, which uses multiplex PCR amplification, was used to generate TCRbeta CDR3 libraries. As for how the authors treated the data: Following a previously defined approach, repertoire diversity was calculated, and values close to 0 point to extremely monoclonal samples. TCRdb obtained this table from immuneACCESS and retained in-frame rearrangements with V and J assigned. These tables miss some clones; where compared with another copy, unresolved V genes account for less than half of the shortfall, and the remainder is unexplained. V and J calls and clone size are copied from that table; D and trimming were computed from the DNA. This sample comprises about 12,000 clones, about 85% of them detected only once. The ten largest clonotypes hold around 50% of the sample. V is pruned by 2 bases and J by 4 bases, leaving 9 bases of the junction without a gene match. According to the germline V gene (reference sequence), CDR1 reads LNHDA and CDR2 reads SQIVND. The CDR3 goes from the cysteine to the phenylalanine over 17 residues. Left in the record is the CDR3 DNA by itself, 51 bases read in frame from the first base.

The paper as a whole reports these results and caveats: Because no samples were available when a clone first appeared, clonal expansion was inferred from samplings taken at other points. At least one immunodominant TCRbeta clonotype was present in every T-LGLL patient, and multiple immunodominant subclonotypes appeared in about half of the T-LGLL patients. TCR clonotype switching after therapy was seen in about 30% of the 18 patients, with all newly emerging clones being STAT3 wild type. Variable intervals between samplings and differing treatment regimens complicated linking therapy response to changes in TCR clonal burden. Since codominant clonotypes persisted in some patients, a small but highly pathogenic clone may have gone undetected. In several patients, dominant TCR clone burden exceeded STAT3 mutant burden, suggesting STAT3 mutation arose secondarily within a pre-expanded clone.

DNA was extracted from blood mononuclear cells, and the same DNA was used for both TCR and STAT3 sequencing. Turning to this clone: This receptor's antigen is unknown. The input lacks base qualities; no much larger clone sits a single base away.

The rearranged segments are TRBV19 and TRBJ2-7; the central 12 bases match TRBD1. The TCR comes from a man aged 55 to 70 with T-cell large granular lymphocyte leukemia. Some clones in this sample may be carry-over from other donors' samples. The age is the age at diagnosis. Specimen: peripheral blood mononuclear cells. The CDR3 is CASSITGTGGGFYEQYF. The DNA is TGTGCCAGTAGTATAACCGGGACAGGGGGCGGTTTTTACGAGCAGTACTTC.